These 29 T cell receptor beta chains came from one sample sequenced in a study of T cells in Graves' hyperthyroidism and ophthalmopathy. Template material for amplifying TCR beta CDR3 regions consisted of RNA transcripts. A set of HTBI primers served as the primers for a first-round RT-PCR of the TCR CDR3. Via MiXCR, TCRdb re-called the multiplex PCR reads, giving one row per CDR3 protein. The repertoire holds tens of thousands of distinct CDR3 sequences, about 50% seen once, with 2.5% to 4% in the top ten. Sequenced sample: blood. The receptor set was obtained from a woman between 55 and 75 years old with Graves' ophthalmopathy.

The V and J genes are TRBV20-1 and TRBJ2-7; TRBD2 matches at 9 bases. Germline values: CDR1 DFQATT, CDR2 SNEGSKA (reference sequence). The CDR3 loop spans 12 amino acids. Losses at the gene ends were 2 bases for V and 4 bases for J; bases not matched to a gene: 0. The CDR3 here is CSARLAGYEQYF. CDR3 DNA: TGCAGTGCTAGACTAGCGGGATACGAGCAGTACTTC.

This clonotype has a count of ten or more. The chain has TRBV20-1 and TRBJ1-5; D uncertain. This CDR3 has 13 amino acids. Germline CDR1 and CDR2: DFQATT and SNEGSKA (reference sequence). V lost 0 bases and J lost 6, with 9 bases in between. This chain's CDR3 is CSARDKDFQPQHF. In DNA form, the CDR3 reads TGCAGTGCTAGAGATAAGGACTTTCAGCCCCAGCATTTT.

In regard to this clonotype: At one boundary the junction diverges from the germline segment, which might be a read error. The genes are TRBV4-1 and TRBJ1-1; no clear D gene. This CDR3 has 14 residues. Germline lookup yields CDR1 MGHRA and CDR2 YSYEKL. The CDR3 here is CAGSQDRQNTEAFF. DNA of the CDR3: TGCGCCGGCAGCCAAGATCGGCAGAACACCGAAGCTTTCTTT.

Remarks on this clonotype: One end of the junction fails to match germline, which may point to a read error. The chain links TRBV20-1 to TRBJ2-2; 9 bases are a match to TRBD2. Per germline, CDR1 DFQATT and CDR2 SNEGSKA (reference sequence). The CDR3 extends over 14 amino acids. In DNA, the CDR3 is TGCAGTGCCCCCTCCGGGACTAGCACCGGAGAGCTGTTTTTT. This translates into CSAPSGTSTGELFF.

The chain combines TRBV10-3 with TRBJ2-1, with a weak D call TRBD2 (6 bases). V lost 10 bases to trimming and J lost 10 bases, with 26 bases between them. CDR3 length: 15 residues. Germline CDR1 and CDR2: ENHRY and SYGVKD. The DNA for the CDR3 is TGTGCCACCAGATTATCTAGCAGGAGGGCAGACGAGCAGTTCTTC. Protein: CATRLSSRRADEQFF.

The CDR3 DNA reads TGTGCCACCAGCGTCGGACTAGCGGGAGGGGTCGAGCAGTACTTC. Protein product: CATSVGLAGGVEQYF. This sequence joins TRBV15 and TRBJ2-7, with TRBD2 matching 15 bases. After removal of 5 bases from V and 6 bases from J, the junction contained 5 bases not matched to a gene. This CDR3 spans 15 amino acids. The germline V gene encodes CDR1 LNHNV and CDR2 YYDKDF (reference sequence).

This clonotype turned up a few times. The chain couples TRBV29-1 to TRBJ2-3; D is undetermined. The CDR3 covers 12 residues. The germline gives CDR1 SQVTM, CDR2 ANQGSEA. V dropped 2 bases and J dropped 6 bases, with 9 bases sitting between them. The CDR3 DNA follows: TGCAGCGTTGAAATACCCAACGATACGCAGTATTTT. This gives the protein CSVEIPNDTQYF.

The chain uses TRBV20-1 and TRBJ2-7, with D maybe TRBD1 (5 bases). Germline V gene sequence: CDR1 DFQATT, CDR2 SNEGSKA (reference sequence). This CDR3 has 16 residues. Trimming took 0 bases from V and 0 from J, leaving 15 bases between them. CDR3 bases: TGCAGTGCTAGAGACCGAACGACAGAATACTCCTACGAGCAGTACTTC. It translates to CSARDRTTEYSYEQYF.

This clonotype was seen ten or more times. A much more abundant neighbour one base away suggests this may be a read error. J is TRBJ2-7 and V is TRBV6-1; the D gene is possibly TRBD1 (7 bases). V dropped 0 bases and J dropped 4 bases, with 16 bases sitting between them. From germline, CDR1 is MNHNS and CDR2 SASEGT. The CDR3 consists of 16 residues. The chain's CDR3 is CASSEAVEGAAYEQYF. The CDR3, as DNA: TGTGCCAGCAGTGAAGCGGTGGAGGGGGCGGCTTACGAGCAGTACTTC.

The chain has TRBV6-6 and TRBJ1-6; tentatively, D is TRBD1 (5 bases). Trimming removed 7 bases at V and 10 bases at J, with 20 bases between. The CDR3 covers 15 residues. Germline CDR1 is MNHNY and CDR2 is SVGAGI (reference sequence). CDR3 DNA sequence: TGTGCCAGCACCGACCGGCAGGGTTATAGCTCACCCCTCCACTTT. Translation gives CASTDRQGYSSPLHF.

This clonotype was observed at least ten times. The rearrangement joins TRBV7-6 to TRBJ2-3; D not resolved. The germline V and J ends were trimmed by 5 bases and 2 bases, with 11 bases remaining between them. The CDR3 totals 14 residues. Germline assignment: CDR1 SGHVS and CDR2 FNYEAQ. The CDR3 reads CASSLKSPTDTQYF. Written as DNA, the CDR3 is TGTGCCAGCAGCCTTAAGAGCCCCACAGATACGCAGTATTTT.

The chain joins TRBV7-6 to TRBJ2-1, with 12 bases identical to TRBD2. The CDR3 has 16 residues. The germline CDR1 and CDR2 sequences are SGHVS and FNYEAQ. Unmatched junction bases numbered 4, after V lost 3 bases and J lost 4 bases. CDR3 protein: CASSFPTSGSYNEQFF. As DNA, the CDR3 is TGTGCCAGCAGCTTCCCGACTAGCGGGAGTTACAATGAGCAGTTCTTC.

This clonotype was seen repeatedly, ten times or more. The chain has TRBV27 and TRBJ2-7, with D perhaps being TRBD1 or TRBD2 (6 bases each). This CDR3 spans 12 amino acids. Germline assignment: CDR1 MNHEY and CDR2 SMNVEV (reference sequence). V was cut by 4 bases and J by 5 bases, with 9 bases left in between. CDR3 residues: CASSSGAHEQYF. The CDR3 nucleotides read TGTGCCAGCAGTTCGGGGGCCCACGAGCAGTACTTC.

This clonotype was observed at least ten times. The chain couples TRBV13 to TRBJ2-7; D is uncertain. The CDR3 runs 12 residues. Trimming removed 1 base from V and 7 bases from J, with 8 bases in between. The V gene's germline CDR1 is PRHDT and CDR2 FYEKMQ (reference sequence). In DNA, the CDR3 is TGTGCCAGCAGCTTAGTTCAAGGAGAGCAGTACTTC. This codes for CASSLVQGEQYF. Together with reference TRBV13 and TRBJ2-7, the CDR3 gives the full variable domain: AAGVIQSPRHLIKEKRETATLKCYPIPRHDTVYWYQQGPGQDPQFLISFYEKMQSDKGSIPDRFSAQQFSDYHSELNMSSLELGDSALYFCASSLVQGEQYFGPGTRLTVT.

Ten or more counts support this clonotype. The chain uses TRBV6-5 and TRBJ2-7; unclear D gene. Per the germline V gene, CDR1 is MNHEY and CDR2 is SVGAGI. CDR3 length: 16 residues. Trimming removed 2 bases from V and 0 bases from J, with 14 bases in between. In DNA form, the CDR3 reads TGTGCCAGCAGTTACAGGAATTGGCCAGGCTCCTACGAGCAGTACTTC. Translating it yields CASSYRNWPGSYEQYF.

The CDR3 DNA is TGCAGTGCTAGTTTCAGGGGGCTAGCGGGAGTCGGCACAGATACGCAGTATTTT. Translating it yields CSASFRGLAGVGTDTQYF. V and J are TRBV20-1 and TRBJ2-3; 10 nucleotides match TRBD2. Germline V gene sequence: CDR1 DFQATT, CDR2 SNEGSKA (reference sequence). The junction had 13 bases not matched to a gene; V was cut back by 3 bases and J by 1 base. The CDR3 is made up of 18 amino acids.

This CDR3 reads CSVASGYNEQFF. CDR3 sequence (DNA): TGCAGTGTGGCTAGCGGATACAATGAGCAGTTCTTC. This chain joins TRBV20-1 and TRBJ2-1; 7 nucleotides align to TRBD2. Germline V gene lookup returns CDR1 DFQATT and CDR2 SNEGSKA (reference sequence). J gave up 4 bases and V 7 bases, and 4 bases lay outside the gene matches. The CDR3 is made up of 12 amino acids.

V and J are TRBV25-1 and TRBJ1-3; possible D gene TRBD1, 5 bases. The germline V and J ends were trimmed by 1 base and 0 bases, with 10 bases remaining between them. The CDR3 has 16 amino acids. Germline loops: CDR1 MGHDK, CDR2 SYGVNS. As DNA, the CDR3 is TGTGCCAGCAGTGAATTAACAGGCGTCTCTGGAAACACCATATATTTT. Translating it yields CASSELTGVSGNTIYF.

There are many counts of this clonotype. The V gene is TRBV7-9, the J gene TRBJ2-3; unclear D gene. Germline CDR1 SEHNR, CDR2 FQNEAQ (reference sequence). Trimming pared 5 bases from V and 8 bases from J, leaving 11 bases between. The CDR3 totals 12 residues. CDR3 DNA: TGTGCCAGCAGCCCCTCGTCGGGTACGCAGTATTTT. Its protein is CASSPSSGTQYF. Full variable domain (missing parts from reference TRBV7-9 and TRBJ2-3): DTGVSQNPRHKITKRGQNVTFRCDPISEHNRLYWYRQTLGQGPEFLTYFQNEAQLEKSRLLSDRFSAERPKGSFSTLEIQRTEQGDSAMYLCASSPSSGTQYFGPGTRLTVL.

Many counts were recorded for this clonotype. This chain links TRBV18 with TRBJ2-7; 10 bases map to TRBD2. Unmatched junction bases numbered 6, after V lost 2 bases and J lost 5 bases. This CDR3 has 15 residues. From germline, CDR1 is KGHSH and CDR2 LQKENI. The CDR3 region is CASSPGAGGPHEQYF. The CDR3 coding sequence is TGTGCCAGCTCACCAGGAGCGGGAGGGCCCCACGAGCAGTACTTC.

This clonotype was seen a few times. The V and J genes are TRBV15 and TRBJ2-7; TRBD2 might be the D (6 bases). In germline, CDR1 is LNHNV, CDR2 YYDKDF (reference sequence). This CDR3 is 14 amino acids long. Trimming took 0 bases from V and 5 from J, leaving 11 bases between them. This chain's CDR3 is CATSRDRGGDEQYF. CDR3 DNA: TGTGCCACCAGCAGAGATCGGGGAGGTGACGAGCAGTACTTC. The full variable domain, its missing parts supplied by reference TRBV15 and TRBJ2-7, is DAMVIQNPRYQVTQFGKPVTLSCSQTLNHNVMYWYQQKSSQAPKLLFHYYDKDFNNEADTPDNFQSRRPNTSFCFLDIRSPGLGDTAMYLCATSRDRGGDEQYFGPGTRLTVT.

Comment on this clonotype: An end of the junction differs from the germline gene, which may be a read error. In nucleotides, the CDR3 is TGTGCCAGCAGCGCACAGGGGGATACGCAATATTTT. As protein: CASSAQGDTQYF. V gene TRBV7-3 combines with J gene TRBJ2-3, with 8 positions matching TRBD1. This CDR3 comprises 12 residues. From germline, CDR1 is SGHTA and CDR2 FQGTGA.

A remark on this clonotype: A read error may produce the germline difference seen at one junction end. This chain connects TRBV7-3 to TRBJ2-7; the D is unclear. Germline V CDR1 and CDR2: SGHTA, FQGTGA. The CDR3 covers 14 residues. CDR3 nucleotides: TGTGCCAGCAGCTTAGGGGTTTTACCCTACGAGCAGTGCTTC. This translates into CASSLGVLPYEQCF.

Concerning this clonotype itself: This sequence may be a read error, since a much larger clone differs from it by one base. In this CDR3 the conserved last residue, phenylalanine or tryptophan, is missing, so a read error is likely. V usage is TRBV5-6 and J usage is TRBJ2-7; the D gene is possibly TRBD1 (6 bases). CDR1 is SGHDT and CDR2 is YYEEEE in the germline V gene. Trimming left V 4 bases short and J 6 bases short, with 26 bases between. The CDR3 loop spans 17 amino acids. This CDR3 is CASSRRFRSGAKCEQYL. The DNA of the CDR3 is TGTGCCAGCAGCCGGAGGTTCAGGTCAGGGGCCAAGTGCGAGCAGTACCTC.

The chain links TRBV5-1 to TRBJ2-6; D perhaps matches TRBD2 (6 bases). Germline values: CDR1 SGHRS, CDR2 YFSETQ. The CDR3 has 18 residues. Trimming shortened V by 0 bases and J by 1 base, and 14 bases separated the two germline ends. The CDR3 sequence: CASSLAAGRDSGANVLTF. DNA of the CDR3: TGCGCCAGCAGCTTGGCGGCGGGGCGGGATTCTGGGGCCAACGTCCTGACTTTC.

This chain links TRBV28 with TRBJ2-3; weak D call: TRBD2 (6 bases). The germline V gene has CDR1 MDHEN and CDR2 SYDVKM. The germline V and J ends were trimmed by 4 bases and 2 bases, with 25 bases remaining between them. This CDR3 contains 19 residues. This chain's CDR3 is CASSSPRREFLGVTDTQYF. CDR3 sequence (DNA): TGTGCCAGCAGTTCCCCCCGGAGGGAGTTTCTAGGGGTCACAGATACGCAGTATTTT.

There are many counts of this clonotype. The rearrangement uses TRBV12-3 or TRBV12-4 and TRBJ1-2; D unclear. This CDR3 is 12 amino acids long. V dropped 5 bases and J dropped 7 bases, with 11 bases sitting between them. This CDR3 is CASSPLSGGYTF. Here the CDR3 DNA reads TGTGCCAGCAGTCCGCTATCTGGTGGCTACACCTTC.

This clonotype was seen once. The gene calls are TRBV10-3 and TRBJ1-6; no reliable D call. Germline V CDR1 and CDR2: ENHRY, SYGVKD. The CDR3 runs to 17 residues. Trimming took off 4 bases at V and 0 bases at J, with 13 bases between the two ends. The DNA for the CDR3 is TGTGCCATCAGTGGGGCTTCCGGGAGCTCCTATAATTCACCCCTCCACTTT. Translation: CAISGASGSSYNSPLHF.

On this clonotype: A junction end diverges from the germline sequence, so it may reflect a read error. The chain couples TRBV2 to TRBJ1-6; 8 nucleotides match TRBD1. Germline V gene lookup returns CDR1 SNHLY and CDR2 FYNNEI. This CDR3 has 14 amino acids. The CDR3: CASRDRVPNPPLHF. CDR3 nucleotides: TGTGCCAGCAGGGACAGGGTCCCTAATCCACCCCTCCACTTT.